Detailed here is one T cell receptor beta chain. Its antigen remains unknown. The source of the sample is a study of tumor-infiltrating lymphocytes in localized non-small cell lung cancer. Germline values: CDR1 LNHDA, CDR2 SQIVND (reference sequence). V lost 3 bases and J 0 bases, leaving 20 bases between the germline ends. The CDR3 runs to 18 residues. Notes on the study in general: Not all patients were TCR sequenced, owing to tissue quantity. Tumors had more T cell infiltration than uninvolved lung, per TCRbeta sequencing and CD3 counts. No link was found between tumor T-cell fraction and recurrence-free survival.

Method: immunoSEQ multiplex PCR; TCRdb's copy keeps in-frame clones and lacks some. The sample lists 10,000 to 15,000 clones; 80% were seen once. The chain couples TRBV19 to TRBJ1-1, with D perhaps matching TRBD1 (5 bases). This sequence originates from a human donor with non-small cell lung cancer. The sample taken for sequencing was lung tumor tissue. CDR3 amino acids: CASSIVPGAGFMNTEAFF. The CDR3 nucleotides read TGTGCCAGTAGTATCGTTCCCGGGGCCGGCTTCATGAACACTGAAGCTTTCTTT.